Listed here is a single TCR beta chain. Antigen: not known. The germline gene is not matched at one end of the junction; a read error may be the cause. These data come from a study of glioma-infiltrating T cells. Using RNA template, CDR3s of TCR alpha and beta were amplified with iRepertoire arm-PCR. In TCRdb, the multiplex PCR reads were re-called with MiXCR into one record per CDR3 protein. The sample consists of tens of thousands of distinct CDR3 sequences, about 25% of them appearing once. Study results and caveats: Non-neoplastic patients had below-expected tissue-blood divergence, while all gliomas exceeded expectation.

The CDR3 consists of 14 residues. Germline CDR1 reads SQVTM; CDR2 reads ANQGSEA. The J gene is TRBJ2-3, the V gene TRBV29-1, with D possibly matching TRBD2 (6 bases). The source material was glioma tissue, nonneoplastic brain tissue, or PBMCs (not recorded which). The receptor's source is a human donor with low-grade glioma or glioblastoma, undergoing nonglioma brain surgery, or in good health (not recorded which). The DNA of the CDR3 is TGCAGCGTTGAGGTGGGCGGGATCACAAATACGCAGTATTTT. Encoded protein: CSVEVGGITNTQYF.